A single sample gave rise to the 23 T cell receptor beta chains below, sequenced in a study of graft-versus-host responses after intestinal transplantation. These receptors have no identified antigens. Sequencing used immunoSEQ multiplex PCR; TCRdb keeps in-frame clones, though not all of them. Here the sample spans 150,000 or so clones, 80% to 95% being singletons. The sequenced sample was unstimulated CD4+ T cells sorted from spleen or lymph node cells, obtained before intestinal transplant. These receptors all come from a human donor who received an intestinal transplant.

The CDR3 region has the DNA TGTGCCAGTAGTATCCTTACAGGGGTTAATGGCTACACCTTC. Residues: CASSILTGVNGYTF. This chain links TRBV19 with TRBJ1-2; TRBD1 agrees at 7 bases. J gave up 6 bases and V 3 bases, and 7 bases lay outside the gene matches. Germline loops: CDR1 LNHDA, CDR2 SQIVND (reference sequence). The CDR3 consists of 14 residues.

This clone was counted once. The chain is built from TRBV6-6 and TRBJ1-5; D is possibly TRBD1 (6 bases). The CDR3 is 14 amino acids. V was cut by 2 bases and J by 8 bases, with 13 bases left in between. The germline V gene has CDR1 MNHNY and CDR2 SVGAGI (reference sequence). In DNA form, the CDR3 reads TGTGCCAGCAGTTACCCCCTGGGGGGCAAGCCCCAGCATTTT. This sequence encodes CASSYPLGGKPQHF.

The chain joins TRBV7-3 to TRBJ2-3; 14 bases match TRBD2. The germline V gene has CDR1 SGHTA and CDR2 FQGTGA. V lost 0 bases to trimming and J lost 11 bases; unmatched junction nucleotides: 1. The CDR3 covers 14 residues. Written as DNA, the CDR3 is TGTGCCAGCAGCTTAACCGGACTAGCGGGAGGGCAGTATTTT. It specifies CASSLTGLAGGQYF.

The chain carries TRBV29-1 and TRBJ2-2; the match to TRBD2 covers 12 bases. The ends lost 5 bases at V and 7 bases at J; junction bases unmatched: 2. Germline lookup yields CDR1 SQVTM and CDR2 ANQGSEA. The CDR3 length is 13 residues. The CDR3 nucleotides read TGCAGCGTTCGGACTAGCGGGGACGGGGAGCTGTTTTTT. The encoded protein is CSVRTSGDGELFF.

The chain recombines TRBV27 with TRBJ2-7; 8 nucleotides agree with TRBD1. The CDR3 contains 15 residues. From germline, CDR1 is MNHEY and CDR2 SMNVEV (reference sequence). J was trimmed by 3 bases and V by 2 bases; bases with no gene match: 6. The CDR3 DNA sequence: TGTGCCAGCAGTTTAAAAGGACAGGGTCTCTACGAGCAGTACTTC. Translating it yields CASSLKGQGLYEQYF.

The chain combines TRBV6-5 with TRBJ1-4, with a tentative D call TRBD1 (5 bases). Germline CDR1 MNHEY, CDR2 SVGAGI. V lost 0 bases to trimming and J lost 7 bases, with 9 bases between them. The CDR3 has 14 residues. This chain's CDR3 is CASSYSDKTEKLFF. Written as DNA, the CDR3 is TGTGCCAGCAGTTACTCGGACAAGACTGAAAAACTGTTTTTT.

The rearrangement links TRBV29-1 to TRBJ2-5; D is perhaps TRBD2 (6 bases). The CDR3 sequence is 12 residues long. Germline V gene data show CDR1 as SQVTM and CDR2 as ANQGSEA. V dropped 6 bases and J dropped 2 bases, with 10 bases sitting between them. This CDR3 reads CSVGDLQETQYF. The DNA for the CDR3 is TGCAGCGTGGGGGACTTACAAGAGACCCAGTACTTC.

V and J are TRBV5-1 and TRBJ1-1; TRBD1 agrees at 8 bases. This CDR3 contains 16 residues. Germline V gene sequence: CDR1 SGHRS, CDR2 YFSETQ. V dropped 0 bases and J dropped 6; count of bases not matched to a gene: 10. For the CDR3, the DNA is TGCGCCAGCAGCTTGGCCCTCGGACAGGGTGTGTCTGAAGCTTTCTTT. Its translation is CASSLALGQGVSEAFF.

The rearrangement joins TRBV7-8 to TRBJ1-6; D uncertain. There are 16 residues in the CDR3. The germline V gene encodes CDR1 SGHVS and CDR2 FQNEAQ. V was clipped by 5 bases and J by 5 bases, with 16 bases between them. CDR3 loop: CASSTRGRSDNSPLHF. CDR3 bases: TGTGCCAGCAGCACCAGAGGACGGTCGGATAATTCACCCCTCCACTTT. Full variable domain (outside the CDR3, taken from reference TRBV7-8 and TRBJ1-6): GAGVSQSPRYKVAKRGQDVALRCDPISGHVSLFWYQQALGQGPEFLTYFQNEAQLDKSGLPSDRFFAERPEGSVSTLKIQRTQQEDSAVYLCASSTRGRSDNSPLHFGNGTRLTVT.

The V gene is TRBV27, the J gene TRBJ1-2; D remains ambiguous. Germline-derived CDR1 and CDR2 are MNHEY and SMNVEV (reference sequence). V gave up 4 bases and J gave up 5 bases, with 8 bases separating them. CDR3 size: 12 residues. For the CDR3, the DNA is TGTGCCAGCAGTTCCCACCCTTATGGCTACACCTTC. This codes for CASSSHPYGYTF.

V gene TRBV5-4 combines with J gene TRBJ1-1; 9 nucleotides agree with TRBD1. The CDR3 contains 16 residues. CDR1 and CDR2 (germline): SGHNT, YYREEE (reference sequence). V was clipped by 4 bases and J by 1 base; unmatched bases: 8. CDR3 sequence: CASSRDRERSNTEAFF. Written as DNA, the CDR3 is TGTGCCAGCAGCAGGGACAGGGAGAGGTCGAACACTGAAGCTTTCTTT. The full variable domain, with the rest looked up from reference TRBV5-4 and TRBJ1-1, is ETGVTQSPTHLIKTRGQQVTLRCSSQSGHNTVSWYQQALGQGPQFIFQYYREEENGRGNFPPRFSGLQFPNYSSELNVNALELDDSALYLCASSRDRERSNTEAFFGQGTRLTVV.

The J gene is TRBJ1-3, the V gene TRBV4-1; possibly TRBD1 for D (5 bases). CDR1 and CDR2 (germline): MGHRA, YSYEKL. The V and J ends lost 2 bases and 5 bases respectively, with 10 bases between them. The CDR3 extends over 14 amino acids. As DNA, the CDR3 is TGCGCCAGCAGCCAATGGCAGGGAAGAAACACCATATATTTT. Translating it yields CASSQWQGRNTIYF.

The J gene is TRBJ2-1, the V gene TRBV28; 7 bases match TRBD2. The ends lost 3 bases at V and 3 bases at J; junction bases unmatched: 8. This CDR3 is 16 amino acids long. Germline V gene data show CDR1 as MDHEN and CDR2 as SYDVKM. The CDR3 DNA reads as TGTGCCAGCAGTTTGCGGCGGGAGTTTCGCTACAATGAGCAGTTCTTC. This sequence encodes CASSLRREFRYNEQFF.

The CDR3 DNA reads as TGTGCCAGCAGCCCTTCCGAAGGTGAGCAGTTCTTC. The encoded protein is CASSPSEGEQFF. The chain has TRBV7-3 and TRBJ2-1, with no clear D. This CDR3 comprises 12 residues. In germline, CDR1 is SGHTA, CDR2 FQGTGA. Trimming took off 5 bases at V and 9 bases at J, with 11 bases between the two ends. Full variable domain (missing parts from reference TRBV7-3 and TRBJ2-1): GAGVSQTPSNKVTEKGKYVELRCDPISGHTALYWYRQSLGQGPEFLIYFQGTGAADDSGLPNDRFFAVRPEGSVSTLKIQRTERGDSAVYLCASSPSEGEQFFGPGTRLTVL.

The chain employs TRBV7-8 and TRBJ2-4; D ambiguous. In germline, CDR1 is SGHVS, CDR2 FQNEAQ. The germline V and J ends were trimmed by 1 base and 7 bases, with 11 bases remaining between them. There are 14 residues in the CDR3. This CDR3 is CASSLDPDRNIQYF. DNA for the CDR3: TGTGCCAGCAGCTTAGACCCAGATAGGAACATTCAGTACTTC.

The chain combines TRBV6-1 with TRBJ2-1; the D gene is possibly TRBD2 (6 bases). Trimming shortened V by 7 bases and J by 5 bases, and 15 bases separated the two germline ends. This CDR3 comprises 14 residues. The germline V gene has CDR1 MNHNS and CDR2 SASEGT. CDR3 amino acids: CASNPGTENNEQFF. The CDR3 DNA sequence: TGTGCCAGCAACCCCGGGACTGAAAACAATGAGCAGTTCTTC.

The J gene is TRBJ2-7, the V gene TRBV18; TRBD2 matches at 7 bases. CDR1 is KGHSH and CDR2 is LQKENI in the germline V gene. The CDR3 loop spans 14 amino acids. Trimming at V came to 4 bases and at J to 2 bases, leaving 5 bases not matched to a gene. CDR3 sequence: CASSLGGGPYEQYF. The CDR3 nucleotides are TGTGCCAGCTCACTTGGGGGAGGGCCCTACGAGCAGTACTTC.

The rearrangement links TRBV6-1 to TRBJ2-5, with D possibly being TRBD1 (6 bases). The CDR3 is made up of 18 amino acids. Germline lookup yields CDR1 MNHNS and CDR2 SASEGT. V lost 2 bases and J lost 7, with 26 bases in between. The CDR3 reads CASSEPYDRLGARGTQYF. The CDR3 DNA reads as TGTGCCAGCAGTGAACCCTACGACAGGCTTGGGGCCAGGGGGACCCAGTACTTC.

Remarks on this clone: At the DNA level, this CDR3 is encoded by other sequences in the same sample as well. The rearrangement joins TRBV9 to TRBJ2-5, with 9 bases lining up with TRBD2. V shed 3 bases and J 4 bases; nucleotides not matched to a gene: 13. CDR1 is SGDLS and CDR2 is YYNGEE in the germline V gene. The CDR3 has 17 residues. Here the CDR3 reads CASSEGGLAGNRETQYF. In nucleotides, the CDR3 is TGTGCCAGCAGCGAGGGGGGGCTAGCGGGAAATCGAGAGACCCAGTACTTC.

V usage is TRBV9 and J usage is TRBJ2-5; D ambiguous. V dropped 7 bases and J dropped 7 bases, with 17 bases sitting between them. There are 13 residues in the CDR3. Germline lookup yields CDR1 SGDLS and CDR2 YYNGEE. CDR3 amino acids: CASGEQQVGTQYF. In DNA, the CDR3 is TGTGCCAGCGGGGAACAGCAGGTGGGGACCCAGTACTTC.

The chain uses TRBV28 and TRBJ1-5; the D is unclear. Looked up from germline, CDR1 is MDHEN and CDR2 is SYDVKM. This CDR3 has 12 amino acids. V lost 3 bases to trimming and J lost 7 bases, with 7 bases between them. The CDR3 sequence: CASSFRQQPQHF. CDR3 coding DNA: TGTGCCAGCAGTTTTCGGCAACAGCCCCAGCATTTT.

The chain uses TRBV18 and TRBJ2-7, with TRBD1 as a possible D gene (5 bases). This CDR3 spans 14 amino acids. V was pared by 3 bases and J by 6 bases, with 15 bases between. Germline lookup yields CDR1 KGHSH and CDR2 LQKENI. The CDR3 protein is CASSPQGFQVEQYF. CDR3 sequence (DNA): TGTGCCAGCTCACCTCAGGGATTCCAGGTCGAGCAGTACTTC.

This chain uses TRBV6-1 with TRBJ1-3, with D maybe TRBD1 (5 bases). The CDR3 covers 14 residues. V was cut by 4 bases and J by 1 base, with 8 bases left in between. From germline, CDR1 is MNHNS and CDR2 SASEGT. Here the CDR3 reads CASSAGTSGNTIYF. The DNA of the CDR3 is TGTGCCAGCAGTGCCGGGACTTCTGGAAACACCATATATTTT.